This TCR beta chain was recorded in a study of CD8+CD57+ T cells in acquired aplastic anemia (dated by TCRdb to 2016 to 2019). In terms of the full investigation: On average, sorted CD4+ and CD8+ cells yielded 3.2 ug of extracted DNA, with a range of about 0.17 to 27.4 ug. An average of roughly 9.8 million reads for CD4+ cells and 11 million to 12 million reads for CD8+ cells was obtained from healthy donor samples.

In the study, sorted CD4+ and CD8+ blood T cells from patients with severe aplastic anemia and from healthy subjects underwent deep sequencing of TCR repertoires. Ficoll-Paque density gradient centrifugation was used to isolate peripheral blood mononuclear cells. CD4+ and CD8+ T cells were sorted by FACS or magnetic beads before DNA extraction. This clonotype has a count of ten or more. Its antigen is unknown. No much larger clone is present one base from it, and per-base qualities are unavailable. Trimming removed 5 bases from V and 8 bases from J, leaving 20 bases between the germline ends. From cysteine to phenylalanine, the CDR3 is 15 amino acids long. The sequence is cut down to CDR3 DNA, 45 bases in frame from base 1. General study outcomes and caveats: No significant difference in CD8+ Simpson's diversity was found between patients and healthy controls (P=0.060). Some 30 CD8+ CDR3 sequences were found to be shared between patients and controls, but these sequences appeared to be highly expressed in patients and within the immunodominant clones of the patients.

TCR beta VDJ combination and CDR3 sequence profiling used genomic DNA as the template. An Illumina HiSeq 2000 was used for TCR repertoire sequencing. Per the authors' processing: TRBV/TRBJ rearrangement plots, CDR3 size and DJ length profiles, and Simpson's diversity index were used to assess repertoires. The most abundant DNA sequence in the deep sequencing data was taken as the immunodominant clone. CDR3 amino acid sequences were screened for sharing across subjects and were compared with published repertoires and the VDJdb database. The public reads were reprocessed in TCRdb via fastp at Q25 and MiXCR, keeping in-frame beta chains. Rows are combined by CDR3 protein, so each entry shows the most common genes and DNA. TCRdb assigned the V and J calls; the authors' analysis was not used. The sample table shows some 220,000 distinct CDR3 sequences, and 34% are seen once. Of the sample, 0.95% to 1.2% falls within the top ten clones.

Specimen: sorted CD4+, CD8+, or CD8+CD57+ T cells (not recorded which) from PBMCs. This sequence was found in a human donor in good health, serving as a control. Here the chain combines TRBV12-3 or TRBV12-4 and TRBJ2-3; no D gene can be assigned with confidence. The DNA sequence is given as TGTGCCAGCAGTCCTGCGGTGTCAGCGTTGGTTACGCAGTATTTT. This encodes CASSPAVSALVTQYF.